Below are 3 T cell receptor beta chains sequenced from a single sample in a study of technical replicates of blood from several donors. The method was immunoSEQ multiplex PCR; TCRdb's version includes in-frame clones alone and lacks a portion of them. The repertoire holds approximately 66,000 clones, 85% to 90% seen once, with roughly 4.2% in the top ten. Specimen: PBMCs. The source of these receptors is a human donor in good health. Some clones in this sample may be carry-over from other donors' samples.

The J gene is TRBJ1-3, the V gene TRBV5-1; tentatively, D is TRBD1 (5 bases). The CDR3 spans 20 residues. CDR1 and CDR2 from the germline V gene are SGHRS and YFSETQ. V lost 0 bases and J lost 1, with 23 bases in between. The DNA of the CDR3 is TGCGCCAGCAGCTTGGCCTCAGGGCGAAGGAGCTCTTGGTCTGGAAACACCATATATTTT. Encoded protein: CASSLASGRRSSWSGNTIYF.

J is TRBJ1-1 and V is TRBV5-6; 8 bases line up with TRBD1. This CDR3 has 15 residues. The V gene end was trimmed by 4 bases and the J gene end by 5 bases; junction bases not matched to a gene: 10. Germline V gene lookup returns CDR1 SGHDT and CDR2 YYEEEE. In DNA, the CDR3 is TGTGCCAGCAGCATTCGGACAGGGCTGGGAACTGAAGCTTTCTTT. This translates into CASSIRTGLGTEAFF.

CDR3 protein: CASTPGGGRSYEQYF. For the CDR3, the DNA is TGTGCCAGCACCCCGGGGGGGGGCCGTTCCTACGAGCAGTACTTC. The V call is TRBV7-9, the J call TRBJ2-7; TRBD2 matches at 8 bases. CDR3 length equals 15 residues. The germline gives CDR1 SEHNR, CDR2 FQNEAQ (reference sequence). With V trimmed by 7 bases and J by 1 base, 9 bases remained unmatched.